This TCR beta chain appears in the sequencing data of a study of blood T cell repertoires in COVID-19. How the authors handled the data: Nucleated cell counts were estimated from reference gene primer amplification. Profiling relied on immunoSEQ multiplex PCR, and the TCRdb table lists in-frame clones only, not all of them. The DNA was the basis for D and trimming; V, J and clone size are from that table. The sample lists some 90,000 clones, around 78% occurring once. Germline CDR1 and CDR2: MNHNS and SASEGT. J lost 7 bases, V lost 3 bases, and 5 bases had no gene match. CDR3 length: 13 residues. The clonotype originates from a human donor in a cohort sampled during active COVID-19. The chain has TRBV6-1 and TRBJ1-2, with 7 bases fitting TRBD1. Specimen: peripheral blood. The CDR3 coding sequence is TGTGCCAGCAGTGACGACAGGGTCAGTGGCTACACCTTC. It is translated as CASSDDRVSGYTF.